This TCR beta chain was captured in a study of blood T cell repertoires in COVID-19. This CDR3 has 14 residues. Trimming took off 1 base at V and 3 bases at J, with 9 bases between the two ends. CDR1 and CDR2 (germline): LGHDT, YNNKEL (reference sequence). In the authors' methods: Reference gene primer amplification yielded estimated nucleated cell counts. The repertoire was sequenced with immunoSEQ multiplex PCR; TCRdb's copy has only in-frame clones and lacks some. For V, J and clone size, that table is used; D and trimming come from the DNA. Of tens of thousands of clones detected, around 88% appear once; the ten largest clones hold more than 4.5%.

Sample: peripheral blood. The V gene is TRBV3-1 (or the pseudogene TRBV3-2), the J gene TRBJ1-1; weak D call: TRBD1 (5 bases). This clonotype was obtained from a man between 60 and 70 years old with acute or convalescent COVID-19. Written as DNA, the CDR3 is TGTGCCAGCAGCCAAGTGGGCAGGGACACTGAAGCTTTCTTT. Amino acids: CASSQVGRDTEAFF.